In this sample, the clone carrying this TCR beta chain turned up a few times. Its antigen is not known. This specimen comes from a study of post-analysis software for immune sequencing data. About the research overall: Relapsing-remitting, secondary progressive and progressive-relapsing forms of multiple sclerosis all featured among disease courses. Study-level points and caveats: Co-batched samples clustered tightly together by F measure. Those with multiple sclerosis, the patient group, showed significantly lower normalized Chao1 diversity than controls. Roughly 5 TRBV segments, TRBV5-6, TRBV5-1 and TRBV20-1 among them, were found more frequent in patients than controls.

This CDR3 comprises 14 residues. With 5 bases removed from V and 6 bases from J, the gap between germline ends came to 14 bases. Germline V lookup: CDR1 MDHEN, CDR2 SYDVKM. Built from TCR beta cDNA, the libraries had unique molecular identifiers in them. T cells numbering about 0.85 to 11 million gave rise to 450,000 to 550,000 cDNA molecules. TCRdb passed the PCR reads through MiXCR, listing each CDR3 protein once. The table shows about half a million distinct CDR3 sequences, with roughly 45% occurring only once. This clonotype originated in a girl aged 10-17 years with multiple sclerosis. Sequencing was performed on blood. This sequence joins TRBV28 and TRBJ2-1; TRBD2 might be the D (7 bases). The CDR3 region has the DNA TGTGCCAGCAGTCAAGGGGGAGGGCTCAATGAGCAGTTCTTC. Its protein is CASSQGGGLNEQFF.